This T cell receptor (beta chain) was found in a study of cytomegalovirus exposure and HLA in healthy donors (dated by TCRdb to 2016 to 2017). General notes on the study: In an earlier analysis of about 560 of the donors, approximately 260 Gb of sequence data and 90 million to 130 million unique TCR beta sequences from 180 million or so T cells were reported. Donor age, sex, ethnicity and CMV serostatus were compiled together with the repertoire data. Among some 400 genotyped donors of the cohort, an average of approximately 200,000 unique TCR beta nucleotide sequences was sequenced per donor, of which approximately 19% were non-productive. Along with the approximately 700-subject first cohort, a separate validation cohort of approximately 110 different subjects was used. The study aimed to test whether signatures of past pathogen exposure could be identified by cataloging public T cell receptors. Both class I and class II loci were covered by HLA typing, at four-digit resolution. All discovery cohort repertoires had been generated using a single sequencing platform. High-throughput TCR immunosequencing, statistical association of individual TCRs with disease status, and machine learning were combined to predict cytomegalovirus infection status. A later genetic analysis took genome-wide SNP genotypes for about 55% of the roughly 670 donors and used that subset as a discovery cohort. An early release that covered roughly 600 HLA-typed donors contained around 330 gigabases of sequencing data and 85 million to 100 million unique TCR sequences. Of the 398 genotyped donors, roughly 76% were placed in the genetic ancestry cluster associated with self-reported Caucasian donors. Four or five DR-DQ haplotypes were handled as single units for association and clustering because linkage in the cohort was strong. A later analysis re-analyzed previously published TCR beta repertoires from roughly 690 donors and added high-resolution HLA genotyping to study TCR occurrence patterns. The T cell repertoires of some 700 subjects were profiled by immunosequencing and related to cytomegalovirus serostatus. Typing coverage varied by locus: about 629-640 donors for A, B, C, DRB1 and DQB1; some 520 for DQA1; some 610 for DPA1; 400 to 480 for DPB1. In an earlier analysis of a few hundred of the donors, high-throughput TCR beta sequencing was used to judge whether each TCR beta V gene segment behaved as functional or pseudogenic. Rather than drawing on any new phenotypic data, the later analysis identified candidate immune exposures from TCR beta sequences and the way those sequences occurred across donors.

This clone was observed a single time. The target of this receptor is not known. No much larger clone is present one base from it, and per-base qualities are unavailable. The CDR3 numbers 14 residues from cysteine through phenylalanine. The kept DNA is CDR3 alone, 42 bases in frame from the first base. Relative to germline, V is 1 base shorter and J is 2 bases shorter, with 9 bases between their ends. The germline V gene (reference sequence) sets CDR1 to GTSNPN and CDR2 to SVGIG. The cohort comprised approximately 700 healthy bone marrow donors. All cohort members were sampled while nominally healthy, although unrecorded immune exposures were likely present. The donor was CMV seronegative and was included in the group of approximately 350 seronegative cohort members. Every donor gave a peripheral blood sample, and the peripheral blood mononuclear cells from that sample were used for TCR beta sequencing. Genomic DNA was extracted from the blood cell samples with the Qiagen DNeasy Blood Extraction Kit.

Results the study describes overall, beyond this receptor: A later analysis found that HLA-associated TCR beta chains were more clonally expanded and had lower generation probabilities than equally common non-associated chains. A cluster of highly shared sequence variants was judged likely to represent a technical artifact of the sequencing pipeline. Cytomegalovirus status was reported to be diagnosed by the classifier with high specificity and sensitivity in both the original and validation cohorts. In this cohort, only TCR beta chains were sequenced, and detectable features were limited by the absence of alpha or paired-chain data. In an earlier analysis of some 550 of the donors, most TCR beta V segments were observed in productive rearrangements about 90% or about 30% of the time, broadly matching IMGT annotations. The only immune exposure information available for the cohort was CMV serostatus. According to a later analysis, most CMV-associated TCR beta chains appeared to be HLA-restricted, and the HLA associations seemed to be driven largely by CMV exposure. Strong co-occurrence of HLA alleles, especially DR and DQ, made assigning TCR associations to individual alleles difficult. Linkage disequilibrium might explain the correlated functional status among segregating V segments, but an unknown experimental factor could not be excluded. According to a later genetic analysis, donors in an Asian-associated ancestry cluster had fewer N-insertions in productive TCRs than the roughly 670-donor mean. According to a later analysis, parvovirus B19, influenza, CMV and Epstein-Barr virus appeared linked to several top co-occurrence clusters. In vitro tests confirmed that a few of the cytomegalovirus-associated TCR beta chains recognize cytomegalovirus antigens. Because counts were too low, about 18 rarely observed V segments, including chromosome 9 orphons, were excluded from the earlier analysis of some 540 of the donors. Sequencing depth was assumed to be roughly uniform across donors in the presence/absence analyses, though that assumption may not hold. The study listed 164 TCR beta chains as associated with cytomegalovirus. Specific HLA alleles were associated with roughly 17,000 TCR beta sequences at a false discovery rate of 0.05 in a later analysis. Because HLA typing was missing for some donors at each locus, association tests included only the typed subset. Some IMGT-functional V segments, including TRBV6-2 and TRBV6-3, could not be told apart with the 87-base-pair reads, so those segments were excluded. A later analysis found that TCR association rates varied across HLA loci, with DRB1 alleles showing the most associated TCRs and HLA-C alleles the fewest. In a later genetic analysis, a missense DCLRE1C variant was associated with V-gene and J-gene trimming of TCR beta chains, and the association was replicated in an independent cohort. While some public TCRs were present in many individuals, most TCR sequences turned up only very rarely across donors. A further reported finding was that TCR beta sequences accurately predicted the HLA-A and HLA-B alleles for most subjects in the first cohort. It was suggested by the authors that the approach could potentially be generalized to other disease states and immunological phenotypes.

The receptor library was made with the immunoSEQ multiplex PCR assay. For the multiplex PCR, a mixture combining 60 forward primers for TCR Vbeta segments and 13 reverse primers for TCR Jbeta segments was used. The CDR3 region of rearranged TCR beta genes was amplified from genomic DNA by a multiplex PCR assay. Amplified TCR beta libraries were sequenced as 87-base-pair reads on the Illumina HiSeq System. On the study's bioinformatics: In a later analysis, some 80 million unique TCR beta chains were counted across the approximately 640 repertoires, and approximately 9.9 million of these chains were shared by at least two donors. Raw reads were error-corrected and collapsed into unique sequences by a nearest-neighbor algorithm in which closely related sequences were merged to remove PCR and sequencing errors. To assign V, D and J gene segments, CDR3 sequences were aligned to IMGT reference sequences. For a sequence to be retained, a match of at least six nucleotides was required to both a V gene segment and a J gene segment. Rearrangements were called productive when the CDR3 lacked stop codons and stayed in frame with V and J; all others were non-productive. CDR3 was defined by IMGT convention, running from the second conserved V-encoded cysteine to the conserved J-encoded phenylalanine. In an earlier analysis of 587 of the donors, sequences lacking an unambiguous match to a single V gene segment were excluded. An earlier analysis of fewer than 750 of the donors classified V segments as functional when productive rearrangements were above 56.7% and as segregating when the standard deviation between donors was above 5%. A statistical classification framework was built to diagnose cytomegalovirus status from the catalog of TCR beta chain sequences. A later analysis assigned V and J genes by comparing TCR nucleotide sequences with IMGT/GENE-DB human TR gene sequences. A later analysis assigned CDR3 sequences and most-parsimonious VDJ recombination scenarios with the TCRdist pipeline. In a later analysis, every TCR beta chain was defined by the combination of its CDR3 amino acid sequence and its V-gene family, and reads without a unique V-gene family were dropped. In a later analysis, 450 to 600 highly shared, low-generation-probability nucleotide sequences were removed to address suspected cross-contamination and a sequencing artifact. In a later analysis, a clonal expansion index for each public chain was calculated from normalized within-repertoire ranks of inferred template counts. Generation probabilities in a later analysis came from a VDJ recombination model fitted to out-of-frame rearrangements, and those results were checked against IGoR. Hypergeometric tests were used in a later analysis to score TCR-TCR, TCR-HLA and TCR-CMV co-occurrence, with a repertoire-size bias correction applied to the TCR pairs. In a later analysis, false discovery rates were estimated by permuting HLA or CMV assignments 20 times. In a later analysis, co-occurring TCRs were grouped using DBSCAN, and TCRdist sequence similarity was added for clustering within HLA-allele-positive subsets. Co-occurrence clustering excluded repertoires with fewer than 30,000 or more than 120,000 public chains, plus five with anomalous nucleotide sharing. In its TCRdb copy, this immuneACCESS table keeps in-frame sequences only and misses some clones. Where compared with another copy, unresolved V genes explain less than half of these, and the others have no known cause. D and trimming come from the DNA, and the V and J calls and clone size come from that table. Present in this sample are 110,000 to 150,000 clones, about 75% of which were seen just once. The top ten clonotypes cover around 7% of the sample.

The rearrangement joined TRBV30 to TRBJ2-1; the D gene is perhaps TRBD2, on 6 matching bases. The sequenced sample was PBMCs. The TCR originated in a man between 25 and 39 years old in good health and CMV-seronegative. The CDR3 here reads CAWSAGSPYNEQFF. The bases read TGTGCCTGGAGTGCCGGGAGCCCCTACAATGAGCAGTTCTTC.